This TCR beta chain was documented in a study of early T cells in non-severe SARS-CoV-2 infection (dated by TCRdb to the early 2020s). About the full investigation: TCR sequencing used bulk RNA from unsorted whole blood, so alpha and beta chains could not be paired. Broader findings and caveats from the paper: VDJdb matching was skewed toward anti-spike CD8 responses and likely underestimated virus-specific expansions by missing private and CD4 specificities.

The CDR3 runs 16 amino acids, cysteine and phenylalanine included. The only DNA kept is the CDR3, 48 bases in frame from the first base. Via the germline V gene, CDR1 is SGHTA and CDR2 FQGNSA. V sheds 5 bases and J sheds 0 bases, leaving 16 bases between their ends. This clonotype has just a few counts. What this receptor recognizes is not known. There are no base qualities to consult, and no much larger clone falls within one base. Set within a cohort of healthcare workers in London, UK, this nested case-control study involved weekly PCR testing of nasopharyngeal swabs along with blood sampling. Healthcare workers were recruited between 23 and 31 March 2020, during the week of the UK lockdown, and were followed weekly for up to about 16 weeks. Library method: 5' RACE. The listed sequencing device is NextSeq 500. To correct for sequencing error and PCR bias, the TCR library protocol tagged individual cDNA molecules with unique molecular identifiers. Sequencing covered both TCR alpha and beta chains, and within each sample the abundances of alpha and beta sequences were tightly co-correlated. Per the original workflow: Decombinator V4 was used to perform V gene, J gene and CDR3 annotation of TCR sequences. Expanded TCRs were defined as changing significantly between any two time points under a Poisson model with p below 0.0001. TCR abundances were normalised to the total number of TCRs sequenced per sample and were expressed as counts per million. MAIT TCRs were defined by TRAV1-2 paired with TRAJ12, TRAJ20 or TRAJ33, and iNKT TCRs by TRAV10 paired with TRAJ18. A search of VDJdb, accessed on 1 November 2021, was run for TCRs annotated to CMV, EBV and SARS-CoV-2, with TCRs annotated for multiple antigens excluded. TCRdb reprocessed the public reads (quality trimming at Q25 with fastp, clone calling with MiXCR) and kept in-frame beta chains. Each CDR3 protein gets just one entry, which takes the most common genes and DNA from the rows behind it. V and J calls and clone size were set by TCRdb, not the authors. Here the sample has some 50,000 distinct CDR3 sequences; about 5.6% occur a single time. The top ten clonotypes cover roughly 4.7% of the sample.

Sequences were obtained from whole blood. The sequence was obtained from an adult who was a healthcare worker with PCR-confirmed SARS-CoV-2 infection or an uninfected control (not recorded which). This chain is built from TRBV7-2 and TRBJ1-2; TRBD1 is a weak D gene call, 5 bases matching. The sequenced DNA is TGTGCCAGCAGCCAGGGCGCGAGCTATACTAACTATGGCTACACCTTC. It codes for CASSQGASYTNYGYTF.